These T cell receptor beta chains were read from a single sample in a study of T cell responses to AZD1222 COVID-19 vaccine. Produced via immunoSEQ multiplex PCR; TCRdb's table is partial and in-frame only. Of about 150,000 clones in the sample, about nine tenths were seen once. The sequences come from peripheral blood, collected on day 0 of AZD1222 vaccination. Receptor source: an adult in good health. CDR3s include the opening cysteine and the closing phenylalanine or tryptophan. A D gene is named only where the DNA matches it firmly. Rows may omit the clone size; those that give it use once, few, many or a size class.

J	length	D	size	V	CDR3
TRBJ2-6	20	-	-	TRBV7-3	CASSLTVLDPTHSGANVLTF
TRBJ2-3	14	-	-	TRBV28	CASGGQPGADTQYF
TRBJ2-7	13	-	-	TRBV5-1	CASSYDGMDEQYF
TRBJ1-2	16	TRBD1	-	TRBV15	CATSRDRKPGTGGYTF
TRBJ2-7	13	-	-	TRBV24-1	CATSDFSRSEQYF
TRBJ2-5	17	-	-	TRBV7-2	CASSLIPPGGALETQYF
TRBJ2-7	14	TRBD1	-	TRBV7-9	CASSSGTGGSEQYF
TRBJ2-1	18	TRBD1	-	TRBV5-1	CASSLGQGAFSQYNEQFF
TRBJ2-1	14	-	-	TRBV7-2	CASRRGFSYNEQFF
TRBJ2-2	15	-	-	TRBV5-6	CASSLGTPYTGELFF
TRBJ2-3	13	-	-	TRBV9	CASSVGRTDTQYF
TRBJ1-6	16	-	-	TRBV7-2	CASSLVGASYNSPLHF
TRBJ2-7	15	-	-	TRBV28	CASSLASARSYEQYF
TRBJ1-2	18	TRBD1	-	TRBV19	CASSILFEGQGNNYGYTF
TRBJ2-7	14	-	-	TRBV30	CACSPGPPPYEQYF
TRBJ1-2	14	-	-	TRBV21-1	CASSKLDSHYGYTF
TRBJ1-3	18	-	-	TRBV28	CASSLFRQGPLSGNTIYF
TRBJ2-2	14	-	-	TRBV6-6	CASRRGEAGGELFF
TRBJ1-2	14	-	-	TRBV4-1	CASSQQDTTYGYTF
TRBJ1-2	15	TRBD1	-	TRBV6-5	CASSSPDRDNYGYTF
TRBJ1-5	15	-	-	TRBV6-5	CASTQPEGYNQPQHF
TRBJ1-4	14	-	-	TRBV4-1	CASSQAGQGEKLFF
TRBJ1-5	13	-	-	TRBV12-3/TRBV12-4	CASSHSWGNPQHF
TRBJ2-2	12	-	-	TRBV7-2	CASSSHTGELFF
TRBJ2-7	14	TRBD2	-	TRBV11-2	CASTTTSGSYEQYF
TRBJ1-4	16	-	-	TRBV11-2	CASSSPGRNYNEKLFF
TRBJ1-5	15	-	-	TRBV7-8	CASSWEVGINQPQHF
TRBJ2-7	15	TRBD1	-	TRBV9	CASSTQGESSYEQYF
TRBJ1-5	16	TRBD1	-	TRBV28	CASNGLTPGQNQPQHF
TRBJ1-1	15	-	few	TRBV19	CASSNRVRMNTEAFF
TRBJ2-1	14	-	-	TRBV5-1	CASSWGHSYNEQFF
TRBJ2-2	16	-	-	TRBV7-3	CASSLHGPKNTGELFF
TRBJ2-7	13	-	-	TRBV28	CASSLSGPGEQYF